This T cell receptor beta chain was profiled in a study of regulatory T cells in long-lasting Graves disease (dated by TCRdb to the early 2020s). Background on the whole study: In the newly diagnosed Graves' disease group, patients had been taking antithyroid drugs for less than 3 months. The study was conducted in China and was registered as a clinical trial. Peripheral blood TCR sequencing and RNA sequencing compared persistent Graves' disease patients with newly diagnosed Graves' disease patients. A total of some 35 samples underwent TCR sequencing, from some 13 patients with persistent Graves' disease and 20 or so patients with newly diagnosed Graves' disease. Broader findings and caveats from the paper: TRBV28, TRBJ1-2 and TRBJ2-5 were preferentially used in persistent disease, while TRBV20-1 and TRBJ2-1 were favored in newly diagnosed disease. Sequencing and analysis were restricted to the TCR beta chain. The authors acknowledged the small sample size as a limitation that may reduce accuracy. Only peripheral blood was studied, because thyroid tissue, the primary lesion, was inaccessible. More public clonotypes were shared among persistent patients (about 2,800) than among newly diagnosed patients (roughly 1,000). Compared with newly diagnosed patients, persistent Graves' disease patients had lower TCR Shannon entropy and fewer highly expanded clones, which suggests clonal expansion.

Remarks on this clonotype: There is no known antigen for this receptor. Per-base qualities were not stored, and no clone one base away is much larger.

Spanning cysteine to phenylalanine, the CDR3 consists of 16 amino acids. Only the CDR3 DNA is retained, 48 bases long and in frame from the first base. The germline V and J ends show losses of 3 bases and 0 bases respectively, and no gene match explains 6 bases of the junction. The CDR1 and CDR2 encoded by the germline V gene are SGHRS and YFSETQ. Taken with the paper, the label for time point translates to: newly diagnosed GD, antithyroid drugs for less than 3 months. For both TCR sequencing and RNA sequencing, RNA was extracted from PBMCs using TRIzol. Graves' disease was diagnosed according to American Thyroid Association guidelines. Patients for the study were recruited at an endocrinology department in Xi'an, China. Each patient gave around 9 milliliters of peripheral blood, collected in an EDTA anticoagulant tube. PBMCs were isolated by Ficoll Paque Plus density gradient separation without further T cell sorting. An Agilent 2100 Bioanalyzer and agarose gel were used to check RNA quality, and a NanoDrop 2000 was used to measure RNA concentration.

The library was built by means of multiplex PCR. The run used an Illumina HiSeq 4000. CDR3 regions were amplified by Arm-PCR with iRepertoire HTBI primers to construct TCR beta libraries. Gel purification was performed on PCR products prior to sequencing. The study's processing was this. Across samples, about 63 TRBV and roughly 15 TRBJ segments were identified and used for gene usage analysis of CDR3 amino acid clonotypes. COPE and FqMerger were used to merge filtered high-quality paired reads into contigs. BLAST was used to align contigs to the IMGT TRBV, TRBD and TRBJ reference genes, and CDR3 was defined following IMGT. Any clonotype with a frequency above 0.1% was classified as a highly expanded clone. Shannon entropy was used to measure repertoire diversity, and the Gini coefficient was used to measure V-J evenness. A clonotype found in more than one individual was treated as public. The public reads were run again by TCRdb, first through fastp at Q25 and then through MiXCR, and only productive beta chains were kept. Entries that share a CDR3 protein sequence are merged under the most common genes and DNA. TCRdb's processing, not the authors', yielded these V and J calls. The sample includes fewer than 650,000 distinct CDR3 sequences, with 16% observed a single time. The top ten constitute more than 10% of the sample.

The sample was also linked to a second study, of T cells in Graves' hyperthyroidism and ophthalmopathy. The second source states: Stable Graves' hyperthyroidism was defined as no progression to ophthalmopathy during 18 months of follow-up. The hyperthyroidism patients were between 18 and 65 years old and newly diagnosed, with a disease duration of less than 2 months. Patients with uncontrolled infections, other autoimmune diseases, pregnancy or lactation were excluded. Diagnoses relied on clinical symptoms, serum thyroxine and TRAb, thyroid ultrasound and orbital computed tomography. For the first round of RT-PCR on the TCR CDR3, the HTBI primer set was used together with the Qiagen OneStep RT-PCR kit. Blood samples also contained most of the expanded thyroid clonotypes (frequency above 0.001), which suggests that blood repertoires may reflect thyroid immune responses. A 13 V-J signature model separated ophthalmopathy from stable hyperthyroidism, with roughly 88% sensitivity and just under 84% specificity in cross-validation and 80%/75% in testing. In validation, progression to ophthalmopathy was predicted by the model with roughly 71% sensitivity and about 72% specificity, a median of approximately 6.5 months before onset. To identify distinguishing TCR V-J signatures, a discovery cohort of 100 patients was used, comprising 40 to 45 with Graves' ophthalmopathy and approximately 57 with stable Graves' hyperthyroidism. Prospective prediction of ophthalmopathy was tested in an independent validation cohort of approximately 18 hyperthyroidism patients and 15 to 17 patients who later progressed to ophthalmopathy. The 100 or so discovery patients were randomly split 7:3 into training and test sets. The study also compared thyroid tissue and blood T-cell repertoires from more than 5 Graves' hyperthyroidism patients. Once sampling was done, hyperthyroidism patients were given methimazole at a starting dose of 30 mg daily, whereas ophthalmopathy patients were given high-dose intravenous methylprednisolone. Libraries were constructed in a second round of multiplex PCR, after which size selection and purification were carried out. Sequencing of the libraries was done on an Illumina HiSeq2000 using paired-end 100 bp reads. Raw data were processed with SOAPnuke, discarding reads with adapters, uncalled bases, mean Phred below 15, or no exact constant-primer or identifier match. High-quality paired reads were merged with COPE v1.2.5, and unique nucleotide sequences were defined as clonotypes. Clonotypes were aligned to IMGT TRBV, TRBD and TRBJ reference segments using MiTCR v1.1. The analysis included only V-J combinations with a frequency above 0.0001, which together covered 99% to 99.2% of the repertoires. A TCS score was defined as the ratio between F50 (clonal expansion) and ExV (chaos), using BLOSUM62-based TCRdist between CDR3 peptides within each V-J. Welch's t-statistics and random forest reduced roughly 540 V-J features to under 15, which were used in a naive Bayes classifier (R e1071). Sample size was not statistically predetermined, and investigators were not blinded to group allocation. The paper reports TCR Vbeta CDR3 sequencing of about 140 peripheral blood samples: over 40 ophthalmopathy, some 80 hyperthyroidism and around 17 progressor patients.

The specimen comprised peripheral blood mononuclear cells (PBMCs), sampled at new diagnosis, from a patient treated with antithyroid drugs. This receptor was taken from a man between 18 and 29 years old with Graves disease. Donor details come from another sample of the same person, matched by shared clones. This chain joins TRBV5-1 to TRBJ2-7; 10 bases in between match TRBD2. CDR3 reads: CASSSGTSDGSYEQYF. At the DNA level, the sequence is TGCGCCAGCAGCTCCGGGACTAGCGACGGCTCCTACGAGCAGTACTTC.